This TCR beta chain was identified in a study of cytomegalovirus exposure and HLA in healthy donors (dated by TCRdb to about 2017). Background on the whole study: In an earlier analysis of some 550 of the donors, 276 Gb of sequence data and 90 million to 120 million unique TCR beta sequences from roughly 200 million T cells were reported. An early release that covered around 590 HLA-typed donors contained 300 to 350 gigabases of sequencing data and tens of millions of unique TCR sequences. Of the 300 to 500 genotyped donors, over 80% were placed in the genetic ancestry cluster associated with self-reported Caucasian donors. The study was designed to test whether signatures of past pathogen exposure could be identified by cataloging public T cell receptors. Using immunosequencing, the study profiled T cell repertoires from around 680 subjects and related those repertoires to cytomegalovirus serostatus. In addition to the first cohort of 650 to 800 subjects, a separate validation cohort of 120 different subjects was used. The study combined high-throughput TCR immunosequencing, statistical association of individual TCRs with disease status, and machine learning to predict cytomegalovirus infection status. To study patterns of TCR occurrence, a later analysis re-analyzed previously published TCR beta repertoires from 500 to 850 donors and added high-resolution HLA genotyping. The later analysis used no new phenotypic data to find candidate immune exposures, relying instead on TCR beta sequences and their occurrence across donors. In an earlier analysis of several hundred of the donors, high-throughput TCR beta sequencing was used to judge whether each TCR beta V gene segment behaved as functional or pseudogenic. Alongside the repertoire data, information on donor age, sex, ethnicity and CMV serostatus was compiled. Genome-wide SNP genotypes for about 60% of the roughly 670 donors were used in a later genetic analysis, which treated that subset as a discovery cohort. All discovery cohort repertoires had been generated on a single sequencing platform. HLA typing included class I and class II loci at four-digit resolution. Typing coverage varied by locus: about 629-640 donors for A, B, C, DRB1 and DQB1; roughly 520 for DQA1; approximately 610 for DPA1; roughly 450 for DPB1. Because of strong linkage in the cohort, five DR-DQ haplotypes were treated as single units for association and clustering. Across about 370 genotyped donors of the cohort, an average of roughly 250,000 unique TCR beta nucleotide sequences per donor were sequenced, and 15% to 20% of those sequences were non-productive.

In total, just over 650 healthy bone marrow donors made up the cohort. At the time of sampling, every cohort member was nominally healthy, though immune exposures that went unrecorded were likely present. The donor was CMV seronegative and belonged to the group of 350 or so seronegative cohort members. Every donor gave a peripheral blood sample, and the peripheral blood mononuclear cells from that sample were used for TCR beta sequencing. Genomic DNA was extracted from the blood cell samples with the Qiagen DNeasy Blood Extraction Kit. With respect to this clone: Its antigen target is currently unknown. Per-nucleotide qualities are absent, and no much larger clonotype sits a single base away.

The library was produced with the immunoSEQ multiplex PCR assay. For the multiplex PCR, a mixture combining 60 forward primers for TCR Vbeta segments and 13 reverse primers for TCR Jbeta segments was used. The CDR3 region of rearranged TCR beta genes was amplified from genomic DNA by a multiplex PCR assay. Amplified TCR beta libraries were sequenced as 87-base-pair reads on the Illumina HiSeq System. The source study handled its data this way. A later analysis tallied around 87 million unique TCR beta chains across the 640 or so repertoires, and around 12 million of those chains were shared by two or more donors. A nearest-neighbor algorithm error-corrected the raw reads and collapsed the reads into unique sequences, merging closely related sequences to remove PCR and sequencing errors. Alignment of CDR3 sequences to IMGT reference sequences was used to assign V, D and J gene segments. For a sequence to be retained, a match of at least six nucleotides to both a V gene segment and a J gene segment was required. A rearrangement was called productive if the CDR3 had no stop codons and remained in frame with V and J, and every other rearrangement was called non-productive. CDR3 was defined by IMGT convention, running from the second conserved V-encoded cysteine to the conserved J-encoded phenylalanine. The earlier analysis of about 530 of the donors excluded any sequence lacking an unambiguous match to a single V gene segment. An earlier analysis of almost 600 of the donors classified V segments as functional when productive rearrangements were above 56.7% and as segregating when the standard deviation between donors was above 5%. A statistical classification framework was developed to diagnose cytomegalovirus status using the catalog of TCR beta chain sequences. A later analysis assigned V and J genes by comparing TCR nucleotide sequences with IMGT/GENE-DB human TR gene sequences. The TCRdist pipeline was used in a later analysis to assign CDR3 sequences and most-parsimonious VDJ recombination scenarios. In a later analysis, each TCR beta chain was defined by its CDR3 amino acid sequence together with its V-gene family, and reads without a unique V-gene family were excluded. In a later analysis, 450 to 600 highly shared, low-generation-probability nucleotide sequences were removed to address suspected cross-contamination and a sequencing artifact. A later analysis calculated a clonal expansion index for each public chain from normalized within-repertoire ranks of inferred template counts. A later analysis computed generation probabilities with a VDJ recombination model fitted to out-of-frame rearrangements, and checked the results against IGoR. In a later analysis, TCR-TCR, TCR-HLA and TCR-CMV co-occurrence was scored with hypergeometric tests, and a repertoire-size bias correction was applied to TCR pairs. A later analysis estimated false discovery rates by permuting HLA or CMV assignments 20 times. A later analysis grouped co-occurring TCRs with DBSCAN, adding TCRdist sequence similarity when clustering within HLA-allele-positive subsets. Repertoires with fewer than 30,000 or more than 120,000 public chains were left out of co-occurrence clustering, as were about five repertoires with anomalous nucleotide sharing. Drawn from immuneACCESS, this table holds only the in-frame rearrangements with V and J called that TCRdb kept. Clones are partly lost; checked studies trace under half to an unresolved V gene and leave the rest unexplained. V and J calls plus clone size are reproduced from that table; the DNA served to infer D and trimming. The sample table holds 150,000 to 200,000 clones, of which 60% to 85% were seen once. The ten largest account for less than 1.1% of the sample.

Results the study describes overall, beyond this receptor: Roughly uniform sequencing depth across donors was assumed in presence/absence analyses, although this assumption may not hold. The authors suggested that the approach could potentially be generalized to other disease states and immunological phenotypes. A later genetic analysis associated a missense DCLRE1C variant with V-gene and J-gene trimming of TCR beta chains, and an independent cohort replicated the association. In the study, 150 to 200 TCR beta chains were listed as associated with cytomegalovirus. Immune exposure information for the cohort was limited to CMV serostatus. The classifier was reported to diagnose cytomegalovirus status with high specificity and sensitivity in both the original and validation cohorts. A later analysis found that TCR association rates varied across HLA loci, with DRB1 alleles showing the most associated TCRs and HLA-C alleles the fewest. HLA typing was unavailable for some donors at each locus, so association tests used only the typed subset. In a later analysis, HLA-associated TCR beta chains showed more clonal expansion and lower generation probabilities than non-associated chains that were equally common. A few of the identified cytomegalovirus-associated TCR beta chains were confirmed in vitro to be specific for cytomegalovirus antigens. A group of highly shared sequence variants was considered likely to be a technical artifact of the sequencing pipeline. In a later genetic analysis, fewer N-insertions in productive TCRs were reported among donors in an Asian-associated ancestry cluster than the roughly 700-donor mean. A later analysis associated about 16,000 TCR beta sequences with specific HLA alleles at a false discovery rate of 0.05. Most TCR sequences were seen in very few donors, while some public TCRs were found in many individuals. When HLA alleles, especially DR and DQ, strongly co-occurred, attributing TCR associations to individual alleles was difficult. A later analysis reported that several top co-occurrence clusters appeared linked to parvovirus B19, influenza, CMV and Epstein-Barr virus. Because counts were too low, about 18 rarely observed V segments, including chromosome 9 orphons, were excluded from the earlier analysis of some 540 of the donors. In this cohort, only TCR beta chains were sequenced, and detectable features were limited by the absence of alpha or paired-chain data. A further reported finding was that TCR beta sequences accurately predicted the HLA-A and HLA-B alleles for most subjects in the first cohort. In an earlier analysis of 587 of the donors, most TCR beta V segments appeared in productive rearrangements about 87% or about 30% of the time, broadly matching IMGT annotations. Linkage disequilibrium might explain the correlated functional status among segregating V segments, but an unknown experimental factor could not be excluded. A later analysis found that most CMV-associated TCR beta chains appeared HLA-restricted, with HLA associations seemingly driven largely by CMV exposure.

The source of this sequence is a woman aged 40 to 49 in good health and CMV-seronegative. Sequencing was performed on PBMCs.

The CDR3 here reads CASRGSGTEAFF. The DNA sequence reads TGTGCCAGCAGAGGGTCGGGAACTGAAGCTTTCTTT. The receptor chain draws on TRBV6-1 and TRBJ1-1, with no confidently assigned D gene. Spanning cysteine to phenylalanine, the CDR3 consists of 12 amino acids. Just CDR3 DNA is preserved here, 36 bases in frame from base 1. Trimming removed 6 bases from V and 5 bases from J, leaving 10 bases between the germline ends. The germline V gene gives CDR1 as MNHNS and CDR2 as SASEGT.